One sample yielded the 3 T cell receptor beta chains listed below, sequenced in a study of OX40 agonist ivuxolimab in advanced cancers. Receptors were amplified or captured by the immunoSEQ multiplex PCR assay. TCRdb took over this immuneACCESS table, retaining in-frame rearrangements with V and J assigned. Such tables are incomplete; in checked studies, under half of the missing clones stem from an unresolved V gene, and the remainder is unexplained. For this sample there are over 45,000 clones; about 85% appear just once. The top ten constitute 2.8% of the sample. Sample: CD4+ or CD8+ T cells sorted from blood, taken in a trial of the OX40 agonist ivuxolimab. The receptors come from an adult with an advanced solid tumor such as melanoma, head and neck, liver or kidney cancer.

The chain has TRBV6-1 and TRBJ2-7, with TRBD2 identical over 7 bases. Germline V lookup: CDR1 MNHNS, CDR2 SASEGT. Trimming took 3 bases from V and 2 from J; bases not matched to a gene: 10. The CDR3 is 16 amino acids. The CDR3 DNA is TGTGCCAGCAGTGATTGGGGAGGGGCGAAGCCCTACGAGCAGTACTTC. This encodes CASSDWGGAKPYEQYF.

V gene TRBV27 combines with J gene TRBJ2-1, with D uncertain. This CDR3 contains 11 residues. The germline gives CDR1 MNHEY, CDR2 SMNVEV (reference sequence). V lost 6 bases to trimming and J lost 7 bases, with 7 bases between them. This CDR3 is CASSPQNEQFF. The CDR3 DNA reads as TGTGCCAGCAGCCCTCAAAATGAGCAGTTCTTC.

This clone was seen ten or more times. V and J are TRBV30 and TRBJ1-2; no reliable D call. Germline CDR1 GTSNPN, CDR2 SVGIG (reference sequence). The CDR3 runs 11 residues. The V and J ends lost 2 bases and 8 bases respectively, with 9 bases between them. In nucleotides, the CDR3 is TGTGCCTGGAGTTCCCTAGTCGGCTACACCTTC. Amino acids: CAWSSLVGYTF.